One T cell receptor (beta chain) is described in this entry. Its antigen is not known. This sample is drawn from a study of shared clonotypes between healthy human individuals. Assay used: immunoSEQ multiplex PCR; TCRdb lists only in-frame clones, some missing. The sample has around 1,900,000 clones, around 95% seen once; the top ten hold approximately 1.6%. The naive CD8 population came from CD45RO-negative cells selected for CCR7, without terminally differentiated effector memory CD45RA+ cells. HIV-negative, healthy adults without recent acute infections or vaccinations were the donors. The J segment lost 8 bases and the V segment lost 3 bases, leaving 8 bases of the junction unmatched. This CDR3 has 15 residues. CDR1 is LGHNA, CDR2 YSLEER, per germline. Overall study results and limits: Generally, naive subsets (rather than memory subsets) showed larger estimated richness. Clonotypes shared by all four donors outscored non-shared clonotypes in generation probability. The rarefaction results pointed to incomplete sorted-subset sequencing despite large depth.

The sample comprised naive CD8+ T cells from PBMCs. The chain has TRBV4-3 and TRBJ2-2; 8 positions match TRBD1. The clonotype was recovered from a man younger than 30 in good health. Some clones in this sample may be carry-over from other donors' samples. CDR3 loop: CASSHRQGSIGELFF. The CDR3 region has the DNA TGCGCCAGCAGCCACAGACAGGGGAGTATTGGGGAGCTGTTTTTT.